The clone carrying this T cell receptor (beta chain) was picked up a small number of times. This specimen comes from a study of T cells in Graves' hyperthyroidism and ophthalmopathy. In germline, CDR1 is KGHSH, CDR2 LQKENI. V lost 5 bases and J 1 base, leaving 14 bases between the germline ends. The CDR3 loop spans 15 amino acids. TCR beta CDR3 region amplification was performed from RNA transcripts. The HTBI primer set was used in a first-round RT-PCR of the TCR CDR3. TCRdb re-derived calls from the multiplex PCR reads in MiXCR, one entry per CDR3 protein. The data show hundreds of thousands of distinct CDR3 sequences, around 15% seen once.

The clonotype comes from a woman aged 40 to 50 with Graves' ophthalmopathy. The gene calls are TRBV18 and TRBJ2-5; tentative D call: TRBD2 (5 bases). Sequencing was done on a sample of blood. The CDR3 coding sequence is TGTGCCAGCTCAATAATGGGAGCTAGCCAAGAGACCCAGTACTTC. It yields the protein CASSIMGASQETQYF.